Below, 27 T cell receptor beta chains from the same sample are listed, as sequenced in a study of CD8 T cells in ankylosing spondylitis. TCRdb reprocessed the 5' RACE reads via MiXCR and lists one record per CDR3 protein. This table holds just over 350,000 distinct CDR3 sequences, 20% found once. Source material: blood, either unsorted or a sorted T cell fraction (not recorded which). These receptors all come from a male donor with ankylosing spondylitis or in good health (not recorded which).

The gene calls are TRBV7-2 and TRBJ2-1; 7 bases are shared with TRBD1. Unmatched junction bases numbered 8, after V lost 0 bases and J lost 0 bases. This CDR3 has 18 amino acids. Germline-derived CDR1 and CDR2 are SGHTA and FQGNSA. CDR3 region: CASSLADPRGSSYNEQFF. CDR3 coding DNA: TGTGCCAGCAGCTTAGCCGACCCCAGGGGGTCCTCCTACAATGAGCAGTTCTTC.

This clonotype was counted a few times. The chain recombines TRBV28 with TRBJ2-1; 9 nucleotides align to TRBD1. V was pared by 6 bases and J by 5 bases, with 8 bases of the junction left unmatched. Germline V gene lookup returns CDR1 MDHEN and CDR2 SYDVKM. The CDR3 contains 15 residues. The chain's CDR3 is CASRGDREANNEQFF. The CDR3 bases are TGTGCCAGCAGGGGGGACAGGGAGGCTAACAATGAGCAGTTCTTC.

This clonotype has only a few counts. The chain employs TRBV27 and TRBJ2-3, with 8 positions matching TRBD2. Trimming removed 3 bases from V and 0 bases from J; junction bases left unmatched: 2. This CDR3 is built from 15 residues. The germline gives CDR1 MNHEY, CDR2 SMNVEV (reference sequence). The CDR3 region has the DNA TGTGCCAGCAGTTTTAGCGGGACTAGCACAGATACGCAGTATTTT. This codes for CASSFSGTSTDTQYF.

This clonotype was seen only a few times. The chain couples TRBV7-8 to TRBJ2-7, with no clear D. V dropped 0 bases and J dropped 0 bases, with 6 bases sitting between them. The germline V gene has CDR1 SGHVS and CDR2 FQNEAQ. The CDR3 totals 14 residues. The CDR3 spells CASSLAQVSYEQYF. As DNA, the CDR3 is TGTGCCAGCAGCTTAGCCCAGGTCTCCTACGAGCAGTACTTC.

This clonotype was seen a single time. The genes are TRBV20-1 and TRBJ2-7, with 13 bases aligning to TRBD2. The CDR3 has 15 residues. V gave up 1 base and J gave up 3 bases; unmatched junction bases: 3. Germline values: CDR1 DFQATT, CDR2 SNEGSKA (reference sequence). The CDR3 region is CSARVTSGGDYEQYF. DNA of the CDR3: TGCAGTGCTAGAGTAACTAGCGGGGGGGACTACGAGCAGTACTTC.

The CDR3 region has the DNA TGTGCCAGCAGTGATACAGGTCTCTCCTACGAGCAGTACTTC. This translates into CASSDTGLSYEQYF. This chain links TRBV2 with TRBJ2-7, with D perhaps matching TRBD1 (5 bases). CDR1 and CDR2 (germline): SNHLY, FYNNEI. The CDR3 has 14 amino acids. Trimming removed 3 bases at V and 0 bases at J, with 9 bases between. Filled out from reference TRBV2 and TRBJ2-7, the complete variable domain reads EPEVTQTPSHQVTQMGQEVILRCVPISNHLYFYWYRQILGQKVEFLVSFYNNEISEKSEIFDDQFSVERPDGSNFTLKIRSTKLEDSAMYFCASSDTGLSYEQYFGPGTRLTVT.

The chain couples TRBV29-1 to TRBJ2-4; maybe TRBD1 (7 bases). Germline V gene lookup returns CDR1 SQVTM and CDR2 ANQGSEA. This CDR3 has 15 residues. V was shortened by 0 bases and J by 9 bases, with 18 bases between the two germline ends. The CDR3 DNA reads TGCAGCGTTGAAGAGGGAGACAGGGAGGAGTGCATTCAGTACTTC. Its protein is CSVEEGDREECIQYF.

This clonotype was counted between two and nine times. The chain carries TRBV29-1 and TRBJ1-1; perhaps TRBD1 as D (5 bases). V was trimmed by 0 bases and J by 2 bases, leaving 10 bases between them. This CDR3 spans 14 amino acids. Germline CDR1 reads SQVTM; CDR2 reads ANQGSEA. The CDR3 coding sequence is TGCAGCGTTGAAGACCCCGGGGGAAACACTGAAGCTTTCTTT. Encoded protein: CSVEDPGGNTEAFF.

The J gene is TRBJ2-3, the V gene TRBV5-1, with unresolved D. Per the germline V gene, CDR1 is SGHRS and CDR2 is YFSETQ. With 6 bases removed from V and 0 bases from J, the gap between germline ends came to 8 bases. CDR3 size: 13 residues. The CDR3 DNA sequence: TGCGCCAGCATTGAGCCGAGCACAGATACGCAGTATTTT. As protein: CASIEPSTDTQYF.

The V and J genes are TRBV10-2 and TRBJ2-7, with D uncertain. V was pared by 7 bases and J by 3 bases, with 10 bases between. The CDR3 extends over 12 amino acids. CDR1 is WSHSY and CDR2 is SAAADI in the germline V gene. CDR3 coding DNA: TGCGCCAGCACCGAGAGAGGCTACGAGCAGTACTTC. Translating it yields CASTERGYEQYF.

The chain employs TRBV4-1 and TRBJ2-5, with TRBD1 as a possible D gene (5 bases). The CDR3 loop spans 15 amino acids. Trimming shortened V by 0 bases and J by 6 bases, and 14 bases separated the two germline ends. In germline, CDR1 is MGHRA, CDR2 YSYEKL. In DNA form, the CDR3 reads TGCGCCAGCAGCCAAGATTTGGACAATAGGCAGACCCAGTACTTC. Protein sequence: CASSQDLDNRQTQYF.

This clonotype was counted between two and nine times. J is TRBJ2-2 and V is TRBV27; D is possibly TRBD2 (6 bases). Trimming left V 7 bases short and J 4 bases short, with 13 bases between. This CDR3 region has 14 residues. Germline V lookup: CDR1 MNHEY, CDR2 SMNVEV (reference sequence). The CDR3 nucleotides read TGTGCCAGCAAGGGCGGGGCGCTCACCGGGGAGCTGTTTTTT. Translated, it gives CASKGGALTGELFF.

At least ten counts were recorded for this clonotype. V is TRBV3-1 and J is TRBJ2-1; 10 bases line up with TRBD2. From germline, CDR1 is LGHDT and CDR2 YNNKEL (reference sequence). V was pared by 2 bases and J by 5 bases, with 0 bases of the junction left unmatched. The CDR3 consists of 14 residues. CDR3 protein: CASSQSGGDNEQFF. CDR3 bases: TGTGCCAGCAGCCAAAGCGGGGGGGACAATGAGCAGTTCTTC.

This clonotype was detected a few times. The chain joins TRBV10-2 to TRBJ1-2; 12 bases fit TRBD1. Germline CDR1 reads WSHSY; CDR2 reads SAAADI. Trimming removed 1 base from V and 3 bases from J; junction bases left unmatched: 3. There are 16 residues in the CDR3. CDR3 bases: TGCGCCAGCAGTGAGTTCGGGACAGGGGGCCACTATGGCTACACCTTC. Translation: CASSEFGTGGHYGYTF.

In its sample, this clonotype was seen a few times. The chain recombines TRBV24-1 with TRBJ2-3, with D uncertain. The V end was cut by 2 bases, the J end by 4 bases, with 9 bases between. Germline lookup yields CDR1 KGHDR and CDR2 SFDVKD. The CDR3 spans 14 residues. In DNA, the CDR3 is TGTGCCACCAGTGATTCTCCCGGTTCAGATACGCAGTATTTT. It yields the protein CATSDSPGSDTQYF.

The chain combines TRBV25-1 with TRBJ2-5; D might be TRBD1 or TRBD2, each matching 5 bases. Germline V gives CDR1 MGHDK, CDR2 SYGVNS. Trimming took 6 bases from V and 4 from J, leaving 9 bases between them. The CDR3 covers 12 residues. CDR3 loop: CASRWGRETQYF. CDR3 in DNA: TGTGCCAGCAGGTGGGGGAGAGAGACCCAGTACTTC.

The genes are TRBV5-5 and TRBJ2-7; a weak D match, TRBD1 (6 bases). This CDR3 has 14 amino acids. Germline values: CDR1 SGHKS, CDR2 YYEKEE (reference sequence). The V gene lost 2 bases and the J gene lost 2 bases, with 11 bases spanning the gap. The CDR3 bases are TGTGCCAGCAGCTTCTCGGACAGAGCCTACGAGCAGTACTTC. Encoded protein: CASSFSDRAYEQYF. Based on the CDR3 plus reference TRBV5-5 and TRBJ2-7, the full variable domain is DAGVTQSPTHLIKTRGQQVTLRCSPISGHKSVSWYQQVLGQGPQFIFQYYEKEERGRGNFPDRFSARQFPNYSSELNVNALLLGDSALYLCASSFSDRAYEQYFGPGTRLTVT.

CDR3 region: CASSYLLGLEVLHEQYF. CDR3 nucleotides: TGTGCCAGCAGCTACCTTCTGGGACTAGAGGTGCTCCACGAGCAGTACTTC. V and J are TRBV12-3 or TRBV12-4 and TRBJ2-7; 8 bases fit TRBD2. V shed 6 bases, J shed 5 bases, and the junction held 18 bases outside the gene matches. The CDR3 has 17 amino acids.

The chain carries TRBV7-9 and TRBJ2-5, with 12 bases aligning to TRBD1. The CDR3 has 15 amino acids. V dropped 5 bases and J dropped 5; count of bases not matched to a gene: 6. Germline V gene sequence: CDR1 SEHNR, CDR2 FQNEAQ (reference sequence). CDR3 residues: CASSPGQGAWETQYF. The CDR3 nucleotides are TGTGCCAGCAGCCCGGGACAGGGGGCGTGGGAGACCCAGTACTTC. The full variable domain, in which reference TRBV7-9 and TRBJ2-5 provide the parts outside the CDR3, is DTGVSQNPRHKITKRGQNVTFRCDPISEHNRLYWYRQTLGQGPEFLTYFQNEAQLEKSRLLSDRFSAERPKGSFSTLEIQRTEQGDSAMYLCASSPGQGAWETQYFGPGTRLLVL.

This chain links TRBV25-1 with TRBJ2-6; TRBD1 or TRBD2 may be the D gene (5 bases each). With 1 base removed from V and 0 bases from J, the gap between germline ends came to 13 bases. Germline V lookup: CDR1 MGHDK, CDR2 SYGVNS. CDR3 length: 18 amino acids. CDR3: CASSELGTATSGANVLTF. Written as DNA, the CDR3 is TGTGCCAGCAGTGAATTGGGGACCGCCACCTCTGGGGCCAACGTCCTGACTTTC.

The chain joins TRBV6-1 to TRBJ2-7, with D tentatively TRBD2 (5 bases). CDR3 length: 14 residues. V shed 10 bases and J shed 6 bases, with 22 bases lying between them. Germline V gene data show CDR1 as MNHNS and CDR2 as SASEGT. In DNA, the CDR3 is TGTGCCACCTACCCAGCGGTCGGCTGGGGCGAGCAGTACTTC. This gives the protein CATYPAVGWGEQYF.

The rearrangement joins TRBV21-1 to TRBJ1-5; the DNA was not used to check the table's D call, TRBD1. TRBV21-1 is a pseudogene segment. The CDR3 has 17 residues. In DNA, the CDR3 is TGTGCCAGCAGCAAAGTTGACAGCCCACCACCTAATCAGCCCCAGCATTTT. Translated, it gives CASSKVDSPPPNQPQHF.

DNA of the CDR3: TGTGCCAGTAGTATGGGCCGGACGGAGACCTACGAGCAGTACTTC. Translation: CASSMGRTETYEQYF. The V gene is TRBV19, the J gene TRBJ2-7; D unclear. Germline V lookup: CDR1 LNHDA, CDR2 SQIVND (reference sequence). V lost 3 bases and J 2 bases, leaving 14 bases between the germline ends. The CDR3 covers 15 residues.

The rearrangement links TRBV28 to TRBJ2-2; 8 nucleotides match TRBD2. The J segment lost 4 bases and the V segment lost 6 bases, leaving 10 bases of the junction unmatched. CDR1 is MDHEN, CDR2 SYDVKM, per germline. CDR3 length: 16 amino acids. This chain's CDR3 is CASRDTAGGGTGELFF. CDR3 bases: TGTGCCAGCAGGGATACAGCCGGGGGGGGCACCGGGGAGCTGTTTTTT.

This clonotype was counted a few times. The V gene is TRBV27, the J gene TRBJ2-7; D not resolved. CDR1 MNHEY and CDR2 SMNVEV come from the germline V gene (reference sequence). The ends were cut back, 2 bases at V and 2 bases at J, with 7 bases in the middle. The CDR3 contains 13 residues. The CDR3: CASSLQNPYEQYF. The CDR3, as DNA: TGTGCCAGCAGTTTACAAAACCCCTACGAGCAGTACTTC.

A few counts support this clonotype. This chain joins TRBV20-1 and TRBJ1-5; D remains unclear. Trimming removed 4 bases from V and 2 bases from J, with 6 bases in between. The CDR3 is 12 residues long. CDR1 DFQATT and CDR2 SNEGSKA come from the germline V gene (reference sequence). The CDR3 sequence: CSATDGNQPQHF. The CDR3 DNA sequence: TGCAGTGCTACTGACGGCAATCAGCCCCAGCATTTT.

This clonotype has more than one count but fewer than ten. For the CDR3, the DNA is TGTGCCATCAGTGAGCCGGAGGGGTTCACTGAAGCTTTCTTT. This gives the protein CAISEPEGFTEAFF. The J gene is TRBJ1-1, the V gene TRBV10-3; the D gene is possibly TRBD1 (5 bases). V was trimmed by 2 bases and J by 4 bases, leaving 11 bases between them. The germline V gene has CDR1 ENHRY and CDR2 SYGVKD. The CDR3 runs to 14 residues.